Presented here are 21 T cell receptor beta chains from one specimen sequenced in a study of early T cells in non-severe SARS-CoV-2 infection. TCRdb itself ran the 5' RACE reads through MiXCR, one entry per CDR3 protein. This sample yields over 100,000 distinct CDR3 sequences, of which about 12% are seen a single time; 6% to 7% belongs to the top ten. The source material was whole blood. These receptor sequences come from an adult who was a healthcare worker with PCR-confirmed SARS-CoV-2 infection or an uninfected control (not recorded which).

This chain links TRBV29-1 with TRBJ2-3; 12 bases map to TRBD2. V dropped 6 bases and J dropped 4; count of bases not matched to a gene: 5. Looked up from germline, CDR1 is SQVTM and CDR2 is ANQGSEA. The CDR3 spans 14 residues. The CDR3 nucleotides read TGCAGCGTGGGACTAGCGGGTTGGGCAGATACGCAGTATTTT. Its protein product is CSVGLAGWADTQYF.

This clonotype was observed many times. The chain has TRBV20-1 and TRBJ2-7; 7 bases are shared with TRBD2. Germline CDR1 is DFQATT and CDR2 is SNEGSKA (reference sequence). Trimming took 8 bases from V and 6 from J; bases not matched to a gene: 16. The CDR3 totals 14 residues. CDR3 loop: CSSPQAGISGEQYF. The DNA of the CDR3 is TGCAGTTCCCCCCAAGCGGGGATCTCGGGCGAGCAGTACTTC.

This clonotype occurred a few times. The chain uses TRBV6-5 and TRBJ1-6, with 8 bases aligning to TRBD1. The CDR3 is 14 amino acids. V shed 2 bases and J 10 bases; nucleotides not matched to a gene: 4. The germline V gene encodes CDR1 MNHEY and CDR2 SVGAGI. The CDR3 loop is CASSYQGAGSPLHF. DNA for the CDR3: TGTGCCAGCAGTTACCAGGGGGCAGGGTCACCCCTCCACTTT.

The chain joins TRBV24-1 to TRBJ1-1, with 12 bases lining up with TRBD1. Germline V gene sequence: CDR1 KGHDR, CDR2 SFDVKD. The CDR3 loop spans 18 amino acids. The V and J ends lost 4 bases and 4 bases, in that order; junction bases with no gene match: 12. CDR3: CATSDYRDRGLGSTEAFF. CDR3 DNA sequence: TGTGCCACCAGTGACTACAGGGACAGGGGGCTCGGAAGCACTGAAGCTTTCTTT.

In regard to this clonotype: A much larger clone is a single base away; this may be a read error. The V call is TRBV7-2, the J call TRBJ1-5; the D gene is possibly TRBD1 (5 bases). The germline gives CDR1 SGHTA, CDR2 FQGNSA. Deletions cut 1 base from V and 8 bases from J, with 15 bases between. The CDR3 has 15 residues. As DNA, the CDR3 is TGTGCCAGCAGCTTAGTATACGGGGCCGTAGAGCCCCAGCATTTT. Amino acids: CASSLVYGAVEPQHF.

This clonotype was picked up a small number of times. V and J are TRBV9 and TRBJ2-5; perhaps TRBD2 as D (5 bases). The CDR3 extends over 13 amino acids. Per the germline V gene, CDR1 is SGDLS and CDR2 is YYNGEE. The V end was cut by 3 bases, the J end by 4 bases, with 10 bases between. CDR3 sequence: CASSAQRSETQYF. The CDR3 DNA reads TGTGCCAGCAGCGCCCAGCGGTCAGAGACCCAGTACTTC.

This clonotype was detected only a few times. This sequence joins TRBV10-3 and TRBJ2-7; 12 bases map to TRBD2. CDR3 length: 15 residues. Germline values: CDR1 ENHRY, CDR2 SYGVKD. Trimming cost V 2 bases and J 5 bases; bases outside gene matches: 4. The CDR3 DNA sequence: TGTGCCATCAGTGAGACTAGCGGGAGGACACACGAGCAGTACTTC. Translated, it gives CAISETSGRTHEQYF.

This clonotype has at least ten counts. The CDR3 nucleotides are TGCAGTGCCCTTGGACTAGCGGCGGCCTACGAGCAGTACTTC. As protein: CSALGLAAAYEQYF. The rearrangement uses TRBV20-1 and TRBJ2-7; TRBD2 matches at 10 bases. The germline V gene has CDR1 DFQATT and CDR2 SNEGSKA (reference sequence). CDR3 length: 14 amino acids. Trimming at V came to 6 bases and at J to 2 bases, leaving 7 bases not matched to a gene.

A few counts support this clonotype. The genes are TRBV4-3 and TRBJ2-3; D may be TRBD2 (6 bases). Trimming removed 4 bases at V and 1 base at J, with 15 bases between. Looked up from germline, CDR1 is LGHNA and CDR2 is YSLEER. CDR3 length: 16 amino acids. For the CDR3, the DNA is TGCGCCAGCAGCCCGAGGGTGACTAGAGGCACAGATACGCAGTATTTT. It encodes CASSPRVTRGTDTQYF.

This clonotype was counted at least ten times. V gene TRBV28 combines with J gene TRBJ2-3; 9 nucleotides agree with TRBD2. V was pared by 5 bases and J by 2 bases, with 11 bases of the junction left unmatched. Per the germline V gene, CDR1 is MDHEN and CDR2 is SYDVKM. The CDR3 totals 17 residues. CDR3 sequence: CASSHPPTSGDTDTQYF. CDR3 DNA: TGTGCCAGCAGTCACCCCCCGACTAGCGGAGACACAGATACGCAGTATTTT. Using reference TRBV28 and TRBJ2-3 for the parts outside the CDR3, the full variable domain is DVKVTQSSRYLVKRTGEKVFLECVQDMDHENMFWYRQDPGLGLRLIYFSYDVKMKEKGDIPEGYSVSREKKERFSLILESASTNQTSMYLCASSHPPTSGDTDTQYFGPGTRLTVL.

This clonotype has ten or more counts. This CDR3 is CSARLGGQGRSETQYF. The CDR3 nucleotides are TGCAGTGCTAGACTCGGGGGACAGGGCAGGTCAGAGACCCAGTACTTC. The chain carries TRBV20-1 and TRBJ2-5, with 9 bases lining up with TRBD1. J lost 4 bases, V lost 2 bases, and 11 bases had no gene match. The CDR3 consists of 16 residues. Per germline, CDR1 DFQATT and CDR2 SNEGSKA (reference sequence).

This clonotype has only a few counts. J is TRBJ2-5 and V is TRBV7-2, with 9 bases aligning to TRBD1. With 1 base clipped from V and 6 bases from J, the junction kept 3 bases outside the gene matches. The CDR3 sequence is 14 residues long. Germline loops: CDR1 SGHTA, CDR2 FQGNSA. Written as DNA, the CDR3 is TGTGCCAGCAGCTTAGGACAGGGGGTAAAGACCCAGTACTTC. Residues: CASSLGQGVKTQYF.

The genes are TRBV7-2 and TRBJ2-1, with D unclear. Per the germline V gene, CDR1 is SGHTA and CDR2 is FQGNSA. Between the trimmed V and J ends, which lost 1 base and 10 bases, there was a span of 8 bases. The CDR3 covers 12 residues. The CDR3 DNA is TGTGCCAGCAGCTTAGTGACCTTAGAGCAGTTCTTC. This encodes CASSLVTLEQFF.

This clonotype was counted ten times or more. V gene TRBV28 combines with J gene TRBJ2-3; perhaps TRBD2 as D (5 bases). The V end was cut by 5 bases, the J end by 4 bases, with 19 bases between. The CDR3 length is 16 residues. The germline V gene encodes CDR1 MDHEN and CDR2 SYDVKM. CDR3 in DNA: TGTGCCAGCAGTGTCCGAGGTGAGGGCCATTCAGATACGCAGTATTTT. Encoded protein: CASSVRGEGHSDTQYF.

This clonotype was observed a few times. The genes are TRBV20-1 and TRBJ1-2; 8 positions match TRBD1. The CDR3 totals 15 residues. Germline CDR1 and CDR2: DFQATT and SNEGSKA (reference sequence). V shed 3 bases and J 5 bases; nucleotides not matched to a gene: 11. CDR3 loop: CSASSGGASVYGYTF. CDR3 in DNA: TGCAGTGCTAGTTCAGGGGGCGCCTCCGTTTATGGCTACACCTTC.

The rearrangement uses TRBV15 and TRBJ2-1, with D unresolved. Deletions cut 0 bases from V and 7 bases from J, with 13 bases between. Germline V gene data show CDR1 as LNHNV and CDR2 as YYDKDF (reference sequence). This CDR3 has 15 residues. CDR3 in amino acids: CATSRDWVPRNEQFF. The CDR3 nucleotides are TGTGCCACCAGCAGAGATTGGGTCCCGAGGAATGAGCAGTTCTTC.

In its sample, this clonotype was seen a few times. The rearrangement uses TRBV6-2 or TRBV6-3 and TRBJ1-1; TRBD1 might be the D (5 bases). Trimming took 5 bases from V and 6 from J, leaving 22 bases between them. The CDR3 consists of 16 residues. Germline loops: CDR1 MNHEY, CDR2 SVGEGT. In DNA, the CDR3 is TGTGCCAGCAGTACGCGGGACTCGGATGGGAGGGCTGAAGCTTTCTTT. As protein: CASSTRDSDGRAEAFF.

The chain is built from TRBV6-5 and TRBJ2-6; a weak D match, TRBD1 (6 bases). Germline CDR1 is MNHEY and CDR2 is SVGAGI. This CDR3 spans 14 amino acids. The ends were cut back, 6 bases at V and 1 base at J, with 7 bases in the middle. The CDR3 DNA sequence: TGTGCCAGCAGAACAGGGTCTGGGGCCAACGTCCTGACTTTC. This encodes CASRTGSGANVLTF.

This chain joins TRBV12-3 or TRBV12-4 and TRBJ2-1; tentatively, D is TRBD2 (6 bases). CDR3 size: 14 residues. V gave up 5 bases and J gave up 0 bases, with 8 bases separating them. The CDR3 spells CASSPSVSYNEQFF. As DNA, the CDR3 is TGTGCCAGCAGTCCTAGCGTCTCCTACAATGAGCAGTTCTTC.

CDR3 coding DNA: TGTGCCTGGAAAGGACACAATGAGCAGTTCTTC. Translation: CAWKGHNEQFF. The chain combines TRBV30 with TRBJ2-1; D gene uncertain. V gave up 4 bases and J gave up 5 bases, with 6 bases separating them. The CDR3 loop spans 11 amino acids. The germline CDR1 and CDR2 sequences are GTSNPN and SVGIG (reference sequence).

This clonotype was detected many times. The chain combines TRBV28 with TRBJ2-7, with D perhaps matching TRBD1 (6 bases). V was pared by 8 bases and J by 0 bases, with 11 bases between. The CDR3 sequence is 13 residues long. CDR1 and CDR2 (germline): MDHEN, SYDVKM. The chain's CDR3 is CASSPQGSYEQYF. CDR3 DNA sequence: TGTGCCAGCTCACCACAGGGCTCCTACGAGCAGTACTTC.